This T cell receptor beta chain comes out of a study of blood T cell repertoires in COVID-19. About this clone itself: A junction end diverges from the germline sequence, so it may reflect a read error.

The CDR3 runs to 16 residues. Germline V CDR1 and CDR2: SSHAT, FNYEAQ (reference sequence). The data were produced by immunoSEQ multiplex PCR, yet TCRdb's version contains in-frame clones alone and is incomplete. The sample lists approximately 150,000 clones, about four fifths seen once, with roughly 3.4% in the top ten. Enrollees, roughly 18 to 89 years old, lived in approximately 25 US areas. Participant reports of clinical history set cohort assignment. The sequenced sample was PBMCs or T cells enriched from blood (not recorded which). This sequence joins TRBV7-7 and TRBJ2-1, with 8 bases matching TRBD2. This TCR came from a woman aged 45-65 years with acute COVID-19. CDR3 sequence reads: CASSQNSGSSYNEQFF. CDR3 coding DNA: TGTGCTAGCAGCCAAAACAGCGGGAGCTCCTACAATGAGCAGTTCTTC. The full variable domain, its missing parts supplied by reference TRBV7-7 and TRBJ2-1, is GAGVSQSPRYKVTKRGQDVTLRCDPISSHATLYWYQQALGQGPEFLTYFNYEAQPDKSGLPSDRFSAERPEGSISTLTIQRTEQRDSAMYRCASSQNSGSSYNEQFFGPGTRLTVL.